The subject of this entry is one T cell receptor (beta chain). This specimen belongs to a study of blood T cell repertoires in COVID-19. At the level of the study: PBMCs, B-cell-depleted T cells, or T cells were the source of the cDNA or gDNA that made up the material.

Original processing notes: Reference gene primer amplification gave estimated nucleated cell counts. Only in-frame clones appear in the TCRdb table, and some are missing; sequencing was by immunoSEQ multiplex PCR. The V and J calls and clone size were taken over from that table, and D and trimming were inferred from the DNA. The table has some 240,000 clones, about three quarters seen once. Sequenced sample: peripheral blood. This TCR derives from a woman between 70 and 85 years old with acute or convalescent COVID-19.

CDR3 sequence: CASSYKRDEAFF. The CDR3 DNA is TGTGCCAGCAGTTACAAGCGTGACGAAGCTTTCTTT. The V and J genes are TRBV6-5 and TRBJ1-1; D gene uncertain. This CDR3 is built from 12 residues. Trimming took off 2 bases at V and 8 bases at J, with 9 bases between the two ends. Germline-derived CDR1 and CDR2 are MNHEY and SVGAGI.